The 16 T cell receptor beta chains below all came from one sample that was sequenced in a study of blood T cell repertoires in COVID-19. Sequencing was performed with immunoSEQ multiplex PCR; in TCRdb, only in-frame clones are kept and a portion is missing. The sample has about 83,000 clones, 85% to 90% seen once. Sequenced input: peripheral blood. Receptors were obtained from an elderly man with active or convalescent COVID-19.

This clone has a single count. This chain connects TRBV24-1 to TRBJ2-1; the match to TRBD2 covers 10 bases. CDR3 length: 16 amino acids. From germline, CDR1 is KGHDR and CDR2 SFDVKD. V was clipped by 6 bases and J by 8 bases; unmatched bases: 12. CDR3 protein: CATSSSSGSANDEQFF. CDR3 nucleotide sequence: TGTGCCACCAGTTCCTCTAGCGGGAGTGCTAACGATGAGCAGTTCTTC.

The J gene is TRBJ1-2, the V gene TRBV30; 12 positions agree with TRBD1. V gave up 0 bases and J gave up 13 bases; unmatched junction bases: 6. The CDR3 length is 13 residues. Germline-derived CDR1 and CDR2 are GTSNPN and SVGIG (reference sequence). CDR3 sequence (DNA): TGTGCCTGGAGTGTAGGGACAGGGGGCCCCGTCACCTTC. Protein product: CAWSVGTGGPVTF.

The gene calls are TRBV5-1 and TRBJ2-7; D unclear. The germline V and J ends were trimmed by 5 bases and 6 bases, with 15 bases remaining between them. The CDR3 has 13 residues. From germline, CDR1 is SGHRS and CDR2 YFSETQ. CDR3 sequence (DNA): TGCGCCAGCAGTCACGAGGTAGGTGGCGAGCAGTACGTC. Its protein product is CASSHEVGGEQYV.

The chain links TRBV11-3 to TRBJ2-1; 10 bases match TRBD2. The ends lost 0 bases at V and 9 bases at J; junction bases unmatched: 5. The CDR3 sequence is 15 residues long. Germline CDR1 reads SGHNT; CDR2 reads YENEEA. The CDR3 sequence: CASSLDSAGGPEQFF. In DNA form, the CDR3 reads TGTGCCAGCAGCTTAGACTCAGCGGGAGGGCCTGAGCAGTTCTTC.

The chain carries TRBV29-1 and TRBJ1-1, with TRBD1 as a possible D gene (6 bases). V shed 4 bases and J shed 6 bases, with 15 bases lying between them. Germline values: CDR1 SQVTM, CDR2 ANQGSEA. The CDR3 sequence is 13 residues long. The CDR3 DNA is TGCAGCGTTGCCAGGGGCCGGGGGGCTGAAGCTTTCTTT. Amino acid sequence: CSVARGRGAEAFF.

The V and J genes are TRBV23-1 and TRBJ1-1; D not certain. TRBV23-1 counts as an open reading frame of uncertain function. Between the trimmed V and J ends, which lost 0 bases and 10 bases, there was a span of 6 bases. The CDR3 runs to 11 residues. The CDR3 spells CASSQSGRAFF. CDR3 nucleotides: TGCGCCAGCAGTCAATCGGGGAGAGCTTTCTTT.

The chain links TRBV5-1 to TRBJ2-2; weak D call: TRBD1 (6 bases). V was trimmed by 0 bases and J by 0 bases, leaving 9 bases between them. Per germline, CDR1 SGHRS and CDR2 YFSETQ. The CDR3 length is 16 residues. CDR3 bases: TGCGCCAGCAGCTTGGTTCCAGGGGCGAACACCGGGGAGCTGTTTTTT. Its translation is CASSLVPGANTGELFF.

V is TRBV28 and J is TRBJ1-2, with 9 nucleotides matching TRBD1. The CDR3 loop spans 14 amino acids. V dropped 2 bases and J dropped 5; count of bases not matched to a gene: 3. CDR1 and CDR2 (germline): MDHEN, SYDVKM. CDR3 sequence reads: CASSLTGGRYGYTF. CDR3 DNA: TGTGCCAGCAGTTTAACAGGGGGCCGATATGGCTACACCTTC.

This chain uses TRBV12-5 with TRBJ2-1; 8 nucleotides align to TRBD2. Trimming cost V 5 bases and J 10 bases; bases outside gene matches: 13. The CDR3 length is 15 residues. Germline V gives CDR1 LGHNT, CDR2 FRNRAP. The CDR3 is CASGPGIAGSGEQFF. The CDR3 nucleotides read TGTGCTAGTGGTCCCGGGATAGCGGGGTCTGGGGAGCAGTTCTTC.

The chain links TRBV6-1 to TRBJ1-5; D uncertain. V was shortened by 5 bases and J by 8 bases, with 10 bases between the two germline ends. CDR1 is MNHNS, CDR2 SASEGT, per germline. This CDR3 has 12 residues. The CDR3 loop is CASSYASEPQHF. The DNA of the CDR3 is TGTGCCAGCAGTTATGCCTCAGAGCCCCAGCATTTT.

The genes are TRBV29-1 and TRBJ1-2; D is perhaps TRBD1 (6 bases). This CDR3 comprises 11 residues. Trimming took 6 bases from V and 10 from J, leaving 15 bases between them. The germline V gene has CDR1 SQVTM and CDR2 ANQGSEA. The CDR3 spells CSVGKQGVYTF. The CDR3 region has the DNA TGCAGCGTGGGAAAACAGGGAGTCTACACCTTC. The full variable domain, its missing parts supplied by reference TRBV29-1 and TRBJ1-2, is SAVISQKPSRDICQRGTSLTIQCQVDSQVTMMFWYRQQPGQSLTLIATANQGSEATYESGFVIDKFPISRPNLTFSTLTVSNMSPEDSSIYLCSVGKQGVYTFGSGTRLTVV.

The V and J genes are TRBV5-1 and TRBJ2-6, with D possibly being TRBD2 (5 bases). The CDR3 runs 15 residues. Germline lookup yields CDR1 SGHRS and CDR2 YFSETQ. Trimming shortened V by 0 bases and J by 1 base, and 5 bases separated the two germline ends. This chain's CDR3 is CASSLGGSGANVLTF. The DNA for the CDR3 is TGCGCCAGCAGCTTGGGAGGGTCTGGGGCCAACGTCCTGACTTTC. Full variable domain (missing parts from reference TRBV5-1 and TRBJ2-6): KAGVTQTPRYLIKTRGQQVTLSCSPISGHRSVSWYQQTPGQGLQFLFEYFSETQRNKGNFPGRFSGRQFSNSRSEMNVSTLELGDSALYLCASSLGGSGANVLTFGAGSRLTVL.

The chain joins TRBV11-2 to TRBJ1-4; no reliable D call. V lost 6 bases to trimming and J lost 3 bases, with 14 bases between them. The V gene's germline CDR1 is SGHAT and CDR2 FQNNGV. There are 15 residues in the CDR3. The CDR3 is CASSPISKPNEKLFF. CDR3 in DNA: TGTGCCAGCAGTCCTATATCCAAGCCTAATGAAAAACTGTTTTTT.

The chain links TRBV4-1 to TRBJ2-2; D gene ambiguous. This CDR3 is built from 16 residues. The V gene lost 3 bases and the J gene lost 5 bases, with 16 bases spanning the gap. Per the germline V gene, CDR1 is MGHRA and CDR2 is YSYEKL. This CDR3 is CASSQIPNLETGELFF. The CDR3 DNA is TGCGCCAGCAGCCAGATCCCGAATCTGGAGACCGGGGAGCTGTTTTTT.

The chain carries TRBV14 and TRBJ1-1; 8 positions agree with TRBD1. V trimming: 4 bases; J trimming: 3 bases; junction bases outside the gene matches: 7. The CDR3 has 15 residues. Germline V gene sequence: CDR1 SGHDN, CDR2 FVKESK. The CDR3 here is CASSPQGAGYTEAFF. The CDR3 nucleotides read TGTGCCAGCAGCCCGCAGGGGGCGGGGTACACTGAAGCTTTCTTT.

The gene calls are TRBV11-2 and TRBJ2-1; 12 bases are a match to TRBD2. Looked up from germline, CDR1 is SGHAT and CDR2 is FQNNGV. The CDR3 loop spans 16 amino acids. V shed 5 bases and J 8 bases; nucleotides not matched to a gene: 10. The CDR3 bases are TGTGCCAGCAGCATGAGGGGACTAGCGGGCGGGGATGAGCAGTTCTTC. Translation gives CASSMRGLAGGDEQFF.